The TCR beta chain under discussion was sequenced for a study of shared clonotypes between healthy human individuals. The overall study: CD8 memory received one plate per donor, CD8 naive two, CD4 memory three and CD4 naive three. General study points: Clonotype sharing among donors, it was expected, would be affected by sequencing depth.

To note about this clone: Its antigen remains unidentified.

The table came from immunoSEQ multiplex PCR; TCRdb's copy has only in-frame clones and leaves some out. The data contain 900,000 to 1,200,000 clones, more than 75% of them singletons. Germline trimming cut 2 bases from V and 5 bases from J; bases unmatched to any gene: 8. CDR1 and CDR2 from the germline V gene are WNHNN and SYGVQD (reference sequence). The CDR3 is made up of 16 amino acids. The sequencing sample was made of memory CD4+ T cells from PBMCs. Sample subset: CD45RA-negative fraction. The sequence was obtained from a man younger than 35 in good health. Some clones in this sample may be carry-over from other donors' samples. V is TRBV10-1 and J is TRBJ2-1; 8 bases line up with TRBD2. CDR3 coding DNA: TGCGCCAGCAGTGAGCGTCGCGGGAGGTGGGACAATGAGCAGTTCTTC. This gives the protein CASSERRGRWDNEQFF.